These 30 T cell receptor beta chains originate from one sample sequenced in a study of blood T cell repertoires in COVID-19. TCRdb keeps only in-frame clones here, not all; method: immunoSEQ multiplex PCR. The sample lists roughly 70,000 clones; around 90% were seen once. Source material: peripheral blood. Receptor source: a man aged 50 to 59 with COVID-19, enrolled during active disease.

Comments on this clone: Other DNA sequences in the same sample also yield this CDR3. V gene TRBV29-1 combines with J gene TRBJ2-7, with TRBD1 matching over 10 bases. Trimming at V came to 4 bases and at J to 4 bases, leaving 1 base not matched to a gene. Germline assignment: CDR1 SQVTM and CDR2 ANQGSEA. The CDR3 consists of 12 residues. The CDR3 DNA sequence: TGCAGCGTTGGGACAGGGGGGTACGAGCAGTACTTC. Encoded protein: CSVGTGGYEQYF.

The chain couples TRBV27 to TRBJ2-7; D possibly corresponds to TRBD1 (5 bases). Germline V lookup: CDR1 MNHEY, CDR2 SMNVEV (reference sequence). V lost 3 bases to trimming and J lost 3 bases, with 12 bases between them. The CDR3 consists of 14 residues. For the CDR3, the DNA is TGTGCCAGCAGTTTTGGCGCAGGGAACTACGAGCAGTACTTC. The encoded protein is CASSFGAGNYEQYF.

The chain is built from TRBV19 and TRBJ1-3, with TRBD1 matching 8 bases. CDR1 is LNHDA, CDR2 SQIVND, per germline (reference sequence). Trimming at V came to 5 bases and at J to 0 bases, leaving 6 bases not matched to a gene. CDR3 length: 16 amino acids. CDR3 sequence reads: CASSSRQGPSGNTIYF. In DNA, the CDR3 is TGTGCCAGTAGTTCAAGACAGGGGCCCTCTGGAAACACCATATATTTT.

The chain carries TRBV24-1 and TRBJ2-5; 8 nucleotides align to TRBD1. Germline loops: CDR1 KGHDR, CDR2 SFDVKD. Unmatched junction bases numbered 5, after V lost 3 bases and J lost 12 bases. This CDR3 contains 12 residues. The CDR3 DNA reads as TGTGCCACCAGTGATGGGGACAGGCTCAAGTACTTC. Translation: CATSDGDRLKYF.

The gene calls are TRBV2 and TRBJ2-2; D ambiguous. Germline CDR1 reads SNHLY; CDR2 reads FYNNEI. Trimming removed 4 bases at V and 0 bases at J, with 9 bases between. The CDR3 extends over 15 amino acids. CDR3 nucleotides: TGTGCCAGCAGTGTAGGCAGCGCGAACACCGGGGAGCTGTTTTTT. Amino acid sequence: CASSVGSANTGELFF.

The chain combines TRBV7-9 with TRBJ2-7, with a weak D call TRBD2 (6 bases). Looked up from germline, CDR1 is SEHNR and CDR2 is FQNEAQ (reference sequence). The CDR3 has 14 amino acids. The germline V and J ends were trimmed by 6 bases and 2 bases, with 14 bases remaining between them. CDR3 DNA: TGTGCCAGCAGTGCTTTGGGGGAGGCCTACGAGCAGTACTTC. Its protein product is CASSALGEAYEQYF.

This chain connects TRBV15 to TRBJ1-5; 9 bases agree with TRBD1. V was pared by 5 bases and J by 3 bases, with 5 bases of the junction left unmatched. This CDR3 comprises 15 residues. Germline V gene lookup returns CDR1 LNHNV and CDR2 YYDKDF (reference sequence). The CDR3 sequence: CATSVRTGANQPQHF. The DNA of the CDR3 is TGTGCCACCAGCGTAAGGACAGGGGCCAATCAGCCCCAGCATTTT.

J is TRBJ2-5 and V is TRBV6-1; unclear D gene. Trimming took off 3 bases at V and 1 base at J, with 12 bases between the two ends. This CDR3 is 15 amino acids long. CDR1 and CDR2 from the germline V gene are MNHNS and SASEGT. CDR3 residues: CASSDGPNPQETQYF. In DNA, the CDR3 is TGTGCCAGCAGTGATGGGCCTAACCCCCAAGAGACCCAGTACTTC.

The gene calls are TRBV3-1 (or the pseudogene TRBV3-2) and TRBJ2-3, with TRBD2 identical over 9 bases. V gave up 1 base and J gave up 3 bases; unmatched junction bases: 2. Germline V lookup: CDR1 LGHDT, CDR2 YNNKEL (reference sequence). The CDR3 extends over 15 amino acids. The CDR3 coding sequence is TGTGCCAGCAGCCAAGGCGGGAGGGCAACAGATACGCAGTATTTT. It specifies CASSQGGRATDTQYF.

The rearrangement links TRBV18 to TRBJ2-7; 7 nucleotides match TRBD2. This CDR3 is 15 amino acids long. With V trimmed by 4 bases and J by 0 bases, 6 bases remained unmatched. Germline V lookup: CDR1 KGHSH, CDR2 LQKENI. This CDR3 is CASSREGFFSYEQYF. CDR3 coding DNA: TGTGCCAGCTCACGGGAGGGGTTTTTCTCCTACGAGCAGTACTTC.

This chain uses TRBV10-3 with TRBJ2-7; 10 bases match TRBD1. CDR3 length: 15 residues. J was trimmed by 7 bases and V by 2 bases; bases with no gene match: 8. The germline V gene has CDR1 ENHRY and CDR2 SYGVKD. In nucleotides, the CDR3 is TGTGCCATCAGTGAGAACCCGGGACAGGGGAAAGAGCAGTACTTC. Translated: CAISENPGQGKEQYF.

V and J are TRBV19 and TRBJ1-5; TRBD1 is a possible D gene (6 bases). The CDR3 covers 14 residues. The V gene lost 3 bases and the J gene lost 5 bases, with 11 bases spanning the gap. From germline, CDR1 is LNHDA and CDR2 SQIVND (reference sequence). CDR3: CASSMTGGDQPQHF. In DNA, the CDR3 is TGTGCCAGTAGTATGACGGGGGGCGATCAGCCCCAGCATTTT.

The genes are TRBV5-5 and TRBJ1-4; D perhaps matches TRBD1 (6 bases). CDR1 is SGHKS, CDR2 YYEKEE, per germline (reference sequence). The CDR3 covers 15 residues. V lost 4 bases to trimming and J lost 8 bases, with 18 bases between them. Here the CDR3 DNA reads TGTGCCAGCAGCCTGGGGCCAGATCAGGGGGAAAAACTGTTTTTT. Residues: CASSLGPDQGEKLFF.

The chain joins TRBV28 to TRBJ1-3; D call uncertain. CDR1 MDHEN and CDR2 SYDVKM come from the germline V gene. The ends were cut back, 6 bases at V and 4 bases at J, with 19 bases in the middle. CDR3 length: 16 amino acids. The CDR3 nucleotides read TGTGCCAGCAGCCCTTGGGCCCACGAATCGGGAAACACCATATATTTT. Translated: CASSPWAHESGNTIYF.

The chain links TRBV7-8 to TRBJ1-2; TRBD1 might be the D (5 bases). Germline assignment: CDR1 SGHVS and CDR2 FQNEAQ. This CDR3 comprises 13 residues. V lost 0 bases and J lost 5, with 7 bases in between. CDR3: CASSLARAYGYTF. The CDR3 nucleotides read TGTGCCAGCAGCTTAGCCAGGGCGTATGGCTACACCTTC.

CDR3: CASSISGGGDGKETQYF. CDR3 nucleotide sequence: TGTGCCAGTAGTATATCGGGGGGAGGGGACGGGAAAGAGACCCAGTACTTC. The chain employs TRBV19 and TRBJ2-5; TRBD2 matches 7 bases. Trimming at V came to 2 bases and at J to 3 bases, leaving 12 bases not matched to a gene. Germline V gives CDR1 LNHDA, CDR2 SQIVND (reference sequence). There are 17 residues in the CDR3. The whole variable domain, remainder taken from reference TRBV19 and TRBJ2-5, is DGGITQSPKYLFRKEGQNVTLSCEQNLNHDAMYWYRQDPGQGLRLIYYSQIVNDFQKGDIAEGYSVSREKKESFPLTVTSAQKNPTAFYLCASSISGGGDGKETQYFGPGTRLLVL.

CDR3 loop: CAWSVQRGLGYEQYF. The CDR3 nucleotides read TGTGCCTGGAGTGTACAGAGAGGGCTCGGCTACGAGCAGTACTTC. This chain connects TRBV30 to TRBJ2-7, with D possibly TRBD2 on 5 matching bases. Looked up from germline, CDR1 is GTSNPN and CDR2 is SVGIG (reference sequence). The CDR3 has 15 residues. V was clipped by 0 bases and J by 3 bases, with 15 bases between them. Full variable domain (missing parts from reference TRBV30 and TRBJ2-7): SQTIHQWPATLVQPVGSPLSLECTVEGTSNPNLYWYRQAAGRGLQLLFYSVGIGQISSEVPQNLSASRPQDRQFILSSKKLLLSDSGFYLCAWSVQRGLGYEQYFGPGTRLTVT.

The chain is built from TRBV19 and TRBJ1-4; maybe TRBD1 (5 bases). Germline lookup yields CDR1 LNHDA and CDR2 SQIVND (reference sequence). The germline V and J ends were trimmed by 10 bases and 7 bases, with 16 bases remaining between them. The CDR3 consists of 13 residues. The CDR3 coding sequence is TGTGCCACTGGCCAAAATCAGGGTGAAAAACTGTTTTTT. It codes for CATGQNQGEKLFF.

This sequence joins TRBV11-2 and TRBJ2-3, with 9 bases identical to TRBD2. Trimming removed 1 base from V and 8 bases from J; junction bases left unmatched: 4. The CDR3 runs 14 residues. Germline V lookup: CDR1 SGHAT, CDR2 FQNNGV. The CDR3 DNA reads TGTGCCAGCAGCTTAGGGCTAGCGGGGCTTACGCAGTATTTT. Encoded protein: CASSLGLAGLTQYF.

This chain uses TRBV4-3 with TRBJ2-1; 10 bases line up with TRBD2. Per germline, CDR1 LGHNA and CDR2 YSLEER. This CDR3 has 15 amino acids. Trimming at V came to 0 bases and at J to 5 bases, leaving 1 base not matched to a gene. The CDR3 protein is CASSQDLAGDNEQFF. The CDR3 nucleotides read TGCGCCAGCAGCCAAGATCTAGCGGGAGACAATGAGCAGTTCTTC.

The rearrangement uses TRBV7-2 and TRBJ2-7; 11 bases fit TRBD2. Losses at the gene ends were 5 bases for V and 6 bases for J; bases not matched to a gene: 18. This CDR3 is built from 18 residues. Germline lookup yields CDR1 SGHTA and CDR2 FQGNSA. CDR3 in amino acids: CASSPERGIAGGLVEQYF. CDR3 in DNA: TGTGCCAGCAGCCCCGAGAGGGGAATAGCGGGAGGGCTCGTCGAGCAGTACTTC.

This sequence joins TRBV6-6 and TRBJ1-2; possibly TRBD1 for D (5 bases). Trimming took 8 bases from V and 2 from J, leaving 18 bases between them. From germline, CDR1 is MNHNY and CDR2 SVGAGI (reference sequence). This CDR3 is 15 amino acids long. In DNA form, the CDR3 reads TGTGCCAGCCATGGCTACGGGGACTGGAACTATGGCTACACCTTC. Its protein is CASHGYGDWNYGYTF.

J is TRBJ1-2 and V is TRBV5-1, with D unclear. This CDR3 comprises 14 residues. CDR1 SGHRS and CDR2 YFSETQ come from the germline V gene. The V end lost 4 bases, the J end lost 3 bases, and 13 bases lay between the germline ends. The CDR3 nucleotides read TGCGCCAGCAGCCCGGGTCATGCTGACTATGGCTACACCTTC. The encoded protein is CASSPGHADYGYTF.

The chain has TRBV29-1 and TRBJ2-7; 9 bases align to TRBD1. Trimming at V came to 6 bases and at J to 2 bases, leaving 5 bases not matched to a gene. CDR3 size: 13 residues. In germline, CDR1 is SQVTM, CDR2 ANQGSEA. The CDR3 sequence is CSVGDRVAYEQYF. CDR3 nucleotide sequence: TGCAGCGTCGGGGACAGGGTAGCCTACGAGCAGTACTTC.

V gene TRBV9 combines with J gene TRBJ1-1; no clear D. The CDR3 has 20 residues. Germline loops: CDR1 SGDLS, CDR2 YYNGEE. V lost 0 bases to trimming and J lost 3 bases, with 27 bases between them. Written as DNA, the CDR3 is TGTGCCAGCAGCGTAGCGGGGTATACATCTCTAGACCCAAAGGACACTGAAGCTTTCTTT. Translated, it gives CASSVAGYTSLDPKDTEAFF.

The V gene is TRBV6-5, the J gene TRBJ2-7; D might be TRBD2 (6 bases). Looked up from germline, CDR1 is MNHEY and CDR2 is SVGAGI. Trimming removed 6 bases from V and 3 bases from J, with 18 bases in between. The CDR3 contains 15 residues. The CDR3 spells CASRTGRSGGYEQYF. CDR3 nucleotides: TGTGCCAGCAGAACCGGTCGATCCGGGGGCTACGAGCAGTACTTC.

V gene TRBV5-1 combines with J gene TRBJ2-1; 11 bases agree with TRBD2. The germline V gene has CDR1 SGHRS and CDR2 YFSETQ. CDR3 length equals 15 residues. V gave up 4 bases and J gave up 8 bases; unmatched junction bases: 8. CDR3 amino acids: CASSIGTSGGDEQFF. Here the CDR3 DNA reads TGCGCCAGCAGCATCGGGACTAGCGGAGGCGATGAGCAGTTCTTC.

V and J are TRBV2 and TRBJ2-1; the D gene is possibly TRBD2 (6 bases). Trimming shortened V by 7 bases and J by 7 bases, and 23 bases separated the two germline ends. From germline, CDR1 is SNHLY and CDR2 FYNNEI. CDR3 size: 16 residues. CDR3 loop: CASTRNYMGGMNEQFF. CDR3 nucleotides: TGTGCCAGCACCAGAAATTATATGGGGGGAATGAATGAGCAGTTCTTC.

This sequence joins TRBV6-5 and TRBJ2-2; 9 bases match TRBD2. Trimming took 4 bases from V and 0 from J; bases not matched to a gene: 3. Looked up from germline, CDR1 is MNHEY and CDR2 is SVGAGI. This CDR3 comprises 16 residues. This CDR3 is CASSSAGGPNTGELFF. The DNA of the CDR3 is TGTGCCAGCAGTTCAGCGGGAGGCCCGAACACCGGGGAGCTGTTTTTT.

The chain employs TRBV4-1 and TRBJ2-1, with 12 bases fitting TRBD2. Germline lookup yields CDR1 MGHRA and CDR2 YSYEKL. With V trimmed by 0 bases and J by 4 bases, 7 bases remained unmatched. CDR3 size: 18 residues. The CDR3 coding sequence is TGCGCCAGCAGCCAAGATCTTCTAGCGGGAGGGGGGTACAATGAGCAGTTCTTC. It encodes CASSQDLLAGGGYNEQFF.